The sequence of this T cell receptor beta chain was determined in a study of cytomegalovirus exposure and HLA in healthy donors. The germline CDR1 and CDR2 sequences are LGHNA and YNFKEQ. V shed 0 bases and J shed 5 bases, with 5 bases lying between them. CDR3 size: 13 residues. This PCR relied on a set of 60 Vbeta primers and 13 Jbeta primers. Source study methods: Later, some 79 million unique TCR beta chains were counted in an analysis, and roughly 11 million of them were shared. This table comes from immunoSEQ multiplex PCR, and its TCRdb copy is limited to in-frame clones, with some not included. V and J calls and clone size are as listed in that table; D and trimming were resolved from the DNA. The data show about 95,000 clones, roughly 70% seen once.

The sequence came from a woman aged 45-60 years in good health and CMV-seropositive. Sequencing was done on a sample of PBMCs. This chain connects TRBV4-2 to TRBJ2-1; TRBD2 is a possible D gene (5 bases). CDR3 coding DNA: TGTGCCAGCAGCCAAGATAGCGACAATGAGCAGTTCTTC. As protein: CASSQDSDNEQFF.